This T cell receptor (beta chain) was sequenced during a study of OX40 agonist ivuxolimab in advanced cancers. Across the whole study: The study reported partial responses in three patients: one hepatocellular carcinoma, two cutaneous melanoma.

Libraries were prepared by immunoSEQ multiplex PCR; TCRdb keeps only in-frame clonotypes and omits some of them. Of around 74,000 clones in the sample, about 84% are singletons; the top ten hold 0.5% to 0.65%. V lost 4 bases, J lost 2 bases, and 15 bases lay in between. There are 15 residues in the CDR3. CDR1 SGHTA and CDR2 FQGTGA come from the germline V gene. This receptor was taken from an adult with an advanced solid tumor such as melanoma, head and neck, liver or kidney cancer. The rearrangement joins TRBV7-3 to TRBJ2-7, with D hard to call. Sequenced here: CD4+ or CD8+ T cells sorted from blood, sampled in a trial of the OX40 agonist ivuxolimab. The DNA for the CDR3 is TGTGCCAGCAGCTCCAGCCCAGGTCCCACCTACGAGCAGTACTTC. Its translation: CASSSSPGPTYEQYF.